A single sample is the source of the 32 T cell receptor beta chains below, sequenced in a study of T-cell reconstitution after alpha-beta-depleted transplantation in children. Unique molecular identifiers were built into the TCRbeta library. Via MiXCR, TCRdb re-called the PCR reads, giving one row per CDR3 protein. The repertoire consists of around 400,000 distinct CDR3 sequences, with roughly 22% occurring once and the leading ten covering 3.8%. Here the sequenced sample was PBMCs from the stem cell graft donor, taken from the stem cell graft. All receptors derive from a human donor who donated a stem cell graft to a child with acute myeloid leukemia.

Many counts were recorded for this clonotype. V is TRBV29-1 and J is TRBJ2-3; 7 bases align to TRBD2. The CDR3 consists of 14 residues. CDR1 and CDR2 (germline): SQVTM, ANQGSEA. Unmatched junction bases numbered 5, after V lost 4 bases and J lost 1 base. CDR3 sequence: CSVGAREGTDTQYF. The CDR3, as DNA: TGCAGCGTTGGGGCCCGGGAGGGCACAGATACGCAGTATTTT.

The V and J genes are TRBV20-1 and TRBJ2-3; D not certain. Trimming took 5 bases from V and 0 from J, leaving 15 bases between them. Looked up from germline, CDR1 is DFQATT and CDR2 is SNEGSKA (reference sequence). This CDR3 region has 15 residues. The CDR3, as DNA: TGCAGTGCTCCTCTCGGGTCGGCCAGCACAGATACGCAGTATTTT. Encoded protein: CSAPLGSASTDTQYF.

This clonotype was counted ten times or more. Written as DNA, the CDR3 is TGTGCCACCAGTGACCGAAAACTAGCGGGAGTTGTGAATGAGCAGTTCTTC. This codes for CATSDRKLAGVVNEQFF. The J gene is TRBJ2-1, the V gene TRBV24-1, with TRBD2 matching over 11 bases. Germline V gene lookup returns CDR1 KGHDR and CDR2 SFDVKD. The CDR3 has 17 residues. With V trimmed by 4 bases and J by 7 bases, 11 bases remained unmatched.

This sequence joins TRBV27 and TRBJ2-1; the D is unclear. CDR3 length equals 13 residues. Per germline, CDR1 MNHEY and CDR2 SMNVEV (reference sequence). The ends were cut back, 7 bases at V and 0 bases at J, with 7 bases in the middle. This CDR3 is CASKRSSYNEQFF. The CDR3 DNA reads TGTGCCAGCAAACGGAGCTCCTACAATGAGCAGTTCTTC.

This clonotype was counted a few times. V and J are TRBV7-9 and TRBJ2-7, with 11 nucleotides matching TRBD2. From germline, CDR1 is SEHNR and CDR2 FQNEAQ (reference sequence). V gave up 1 base and J gave up 3 bases; unmatched junction bases: 5. This CDR3 is 16 amino acids long. CDR3 DNA: TGTGCCAGCAGCTTAGTAGGCGGACTAGCGGGCTACGAGCAGTACTTC. This encodes CASSLVGGLAGYEQYF.

Only a few counts were recorded for this clonotype. This rearrangement joins TRBV5-6 to TRBJ2-7; D uncertain. The CDR3 totals 13 residues. V was trimmed by 4 bases and J by 6 bases, leaving 14 bases between them. The germline gives CDR1 SGHDT, CDR2 YYEEEE. CDR3 sequence (DNA): TGTGCCAGCAGCCTAGTAGGTCTGGGCGAGCAGTACTTC. Its translation: CASSLVGLGEQYF. Filled out from reference TRBV5-6 and TRBJ2-7, the complete variable domain reads DAGVTQSPTHLIKTRGQQVTLRCSPKSGHDTVSWYQQALGQGPQFIFQYYEEEERQRGNFPDRFSGHQFPNYSSELNVNALLLGDSALYLCASSLVGLGEQYFGPGTRLTVT.

This clonotype was recorded a few times. This chain joins TRBV27 and TRBJ2-5, with 8 bases aligning to TRBD2. Germline V lookup: CDR1 MNHEY, CDR2 SMNVEV (reference sequence). There are 15 residues in the CDR3. V gave up 4 bases and J gave up 2 bases; unmatched junction bases: 6. This CDR3 reads CASSSVRGGQETQYF. For the CDR3, the DNA is TGTGCCAGCAGTTCGGTCCGGGGGGGGCAAGAGACCCAGTACTTC.

This clonotype came up a few times. V usage is TRBV12-3 or TRBV12-4 and J usage is TRBJ1-5, with D possibly being TRBD1 (6 bases). This CDR3 spans 13 amino acids. Trimming shortened V by 8 bases and J by 7 bases, and 15 bases separated the two germline ends. The CDR3 is CASLKGGGQPQHF. The CDR3 nucleotides are TGTGCCAGCTTAAAAGGGGGGGGACAGCCCCAGCATTTT.

This clonotype was detected a few times. The gene calls are TRBV5-1 and TRBJ2-3, with D unclear. Germline CDR1 is SGHRS and CDR2 is YFSETQ. Trimming shortened V by 0 bases and J by 4 bases, and 12 bases separated the two germline ends. The CDR3 sequence is 15 residues long. In nucleotides, the CDR3 is TGCGCCAGCAGCTTGGGGCCCGGAGATGCAGATACGCAGTATTTT. Its translation: CASSLGPGDADTQYF.

Many counts were recorded for this clonotype. The rearrangement uses TRBV12-3 or TRBV12-4 and TRBJ2-1, with D unresolved. The length of the CDR3 is 14 residues. V was clipped by 3 bases and J by 3 bases, with 9 bases between them. CDR3 amino acids: CASSFSTNYNEQFF. In DNA, the CDR3 is TGTGCCAGCAGTTTCTCAACAAACTACAATGAGCAGTTCTTC.

This clonotype has a count of ten or more. The genes are TRBV29-1 and TRBJ2-1; D is undetermined. The CDR3 is 14 residues long. Germline values: CDR1 SQVTM, CDR2 ANQGSEA. The V end was cut by 7 bases, the J end by 0 bases, with 13 bases between. CDR3 sequence (DNA): TGCAGCGGCCAGTTACGCCTCTCCTACAATGAGCAGTTCTTC. Protein: CSGQLRLSYNEQFF.

In DNA form, the CDR3 reads TGTGCCAGCAGTGAATGGGACGAGCAAGAGACCCAGTACTTC. Residues: CASSEWDEQETQYF. The chain links TRBV25-1 to TRBJ2-5; D is possibly TRBD1 or TRBD2 (5 bases each). Deletions cut 1 base from V and 2 bases from J, with 8 bases between. This CDR3 region has 14 residues. CDR1 and CDR2 (germline): MGHDK, SYGVNS.

In its sample, this clonotype was seen a few times. This chain links TRBV12-3 or TRBV12-4 with TRBJ2-1; TRBD2 agrees at 7 bases. This CDR3 is 15 amino acids long. The trim removed 3 bases at V and 3 bases at J, leaving 5 bases unmatched. The chain's CDR3 is CASSFGGGIYNEQFF. The CDR3 DNA reads TGTGCCAGCAGTTTCGGCGGGGGAATCTACAATGAGCAGTTCTTC.

This clonotype was detected a few times. This chain joins TRBV4-2 and TRBJ2-1; TRBD2 agrees at 8 bases. The CDR3 length is 15 residues. V was pared by 6 bases and J by 4 bases, with 8 bases of the junction left unmatched. Germline values: CDR1 LGHNA, CDR2 YNFKEQ. The CDR3, as DNA: TGTGCCAGCAGACCCGGGGTAGCGGGATACAATGAGCAGTTCTTC. This gives the protein CASRPGVAGYNEQFF.

This chain joins TRBV10-3 and TRBJ2-1; 13 bases are shared with TRBD2. Germline CDR1 reads ENHRY; CDR2 reads SYGVKD. The CDR3 covers 14 residues. The V segment lost 6 bases and the J segment 5 bases; nucleotides outside the gene matches: 1. The CDR3 loop is CAIRGTSGDNEQFF. In nucleotides, the CDR3 is TGTGCCATCAGGGGGACTAGCGGGGACAATGAGCAGTTCTTC.

This clonotype showed up just a few times. CDR3 sequence reads: CASSLKTGGSYNEQFF. CDR3 bases: TGTGCCAGCAGCTTGAAGACAGGGGGCTCCTACAATGAGCAGTTCTTC. V gene TRBV7-6 combines with J gene TRBJ2-1; 9 bases fit TRBD1. CDR3 length equals 16 residues. Trimming removed 3 bases from V and 0 bases from J; junction bases left unmatched: 3. Looked up from germline, CDR1 is SGHVS and CDR2 is FNYEAQ.

With regard to this clonotype: A much larger clone differs by one base, so this may be a read error. The conserved closing phenylalanine or tryptophan is absent in this CDR3, likely reflecting a read error. The chain uses TRBV4-3 and TRBJ2-1; 11 positions agree with TRBD2. CDR3 length equals 15 residues. The germline V gene encodes CDR1 LGHNA and CDR2 YSLEER. Losses at the gene ends were 5 bases for V and 2 bases for J; bases not matched to a gene: 2. CDR3 region: CASSAGLAAYNEQFY. CDR3 nucleotides: TGCGCCAGCAGCGCGGGACTAGCGGCCTACAATGAGCAGTTCTAC.

V usage is TRBV28 and J usage is TRBJ2-7; D is possibly TRBD1 (5 bases). CDR3 length: 12 residues. Trimming removed 5 bases at V and 6 bases at J, with 11 bases between. Germline V gene data show CDR1 as MDHEN and CDR2 as SYDVKM. Here the CDR3 DNA reads TGTGCCAGCAGTCAGGGTTTCTCCGAGCAGTACTTC. It yields the protein CASSQGFSEQYF.

The chain links TRBV6-2 or TRBV6-3 to TRBJ1-1; 8 nucleotides match TRBD1. The germline V gene has CDR1 MNHEY and CDR2 SVGEGT. The CDR3 length is 16 residues. The junction had 15 bases not matched to a gene; V was cut back by 6 bases and J by 6 bases. The CDR3 here is CASRYPSGQGGSEAFF. DNA for the CDR3: TGTGCCAGCAGATACCCAAGCGGACAGGGAGGATCTGAAGCTTTCTTT.

The chain recombines TRBV29-1 with TRBJ2-5; TRBD2 aligns across 15 bases. This CDR3 contains 14 residues. The germline CDR1 and CDR2 sequences are SQVTM and ANQGSEA. Germline trimming cut 4 bases from V and 4 bases from J; bases unmatched to any gene: 1. CDR3 region: CSVVGLAGGETQYF. CDR3 sequence (DNA): TGCAGCGTTGTGGGACTAGCGGGAGGAGAGACCCAGTACTTC.

The CDR3 DNA is TGTGCCACCGGCTACTTCGGGACAGCTAAAGAGACCCAGTACTTC. Translation gives CATGYFGTAKETQYF. The chain recombines TRBV15 with TRBJ2-5, with 7 nucleotides matching TRBD1. J gave up 3 bases and V 8 bases, and 12 bases lay outside the gene matches. Germline lookup yields CDR1 LNHNV and CDR2 YYDKDF (reference sequence). The CDR3 runs 15 residues.

In this sample, this clonotype turned up a few times. This chain connects TRBV12-3 or TRBV12-4 to TRBJ1-2; D gene uncertain. The ends were cut back, 8 bases at V and 5 bases at J, with 15 bases in the middle. The CDR3 runs 13 residues. In DNA, the CDR3 is TGTGCCAGCCGCCGAGTTCATGGATATGGCTACACCTTC. This translates into CASRRVHGYGYTF.

In its sample, this clonotype was seen many times. J is TRBJ2-5 and V is TRBV25-1, with 10 bases lining up with TRBD2. This CDR3 has 16 amino acids. Germline V gene sequence: CDR1 MGHDK, CDR2 SYGVNS. V trimming: 10 bases; J trimming: 0 bases; junction bases outside the gene matches: 11. CDR3 protein: CATTSASGRYQETQYF. As DNA, the CDR3 is TGTGCCACCACCTCGGCTAGCGGGAGATACCAAGAGACCCAGTACTTC.

This clonotype showed up many times. The chain links TRBV19 to TRBJ2-5; D might be TRBD2 (6 bases). The V end was cut by 7 bases, the J end by 9 bases, with 18 bases between. CDR3 size: 13 residues. Per the germline V gene, CDR1 is LNHDA and CDR2 is SQIVND (reference sequence). Written as DNA, the CDR3 is TGTGCCAGTAACCCTGGGGCTGGCGGGGCCCAGTACTTC. Its protein product is CASNPGAGGAQYF.

The chain employs TRBV27 and TRBJ2-7; tentative D call: TRBD2 (6 bases). Trimming took 10 bases from V and 5 from J, leaving 18 bases between them. The CDR3 is made up of 13 amino acids. Germline V gives CDR1 MNHEY, CDR2 SMNVEV (reference sequence). The CDR3 region has the DNA TGTGCCACTCCGGGGAGTGAGCGGGACGAGCAGTACTTC. It encodes CATPGSERDEQYF.

The chain joins TRBV20-1 to TRBJ2-2, with TRBD2 as a possible D gene (6 bases). The V gene lost 3 bases and the J gene lost 4 bases, with 9 bases spanning the gap. Germline loops: CDR1 DFQATT, CDR2 SNEGSKA (reference sequence). CDR3 length equals 13 residues. The CDR3 DNA reads as TGCAGTGCTAGCCCCGGGAGCACCGGGGAGCTGTTTTTT. Translating gives CSASPGSTGELFF.

There are many counts of this clonotype. V usage is TRBV4-2 and J usage is TRBJ1-5, with D perhaps matching TRBD1 (6 bases). The CDR3 runs 16 residues. V was cut by 1 base and J by 4 bases, with 14 bases left in between. Germline CDR1 and CDR2: LGHNA and YNFKEQ. The CDR3 here is CASSQARAQGNQPQHF. CDR3 DNA: TGTGCCAGCAGCCAAGCCCGGGCACAGGGTAATCAGCCCCAGCATTTT.

The gene calls are TRBV28 and TRBJ2-7; D is perhaps TRBD1 or TRBD2 (5 bases each). V shed 2 bases and J shed 2 bases, with 16 bases lying between them. This CDR3 contains 16 residues. CDR1 and CDR2 from the germline V gene are MDHEN and SYDVKM. The CDR3 DNA reads as TGTGCCAGCAGTTTAATGTACGGGGCTGGGGCCTACGAGCAGTACTTC. It is translated as CASSLMYGAGAYEQYF.

This clonotype was seen a handful of times. The chain carries TRBV5-1 and TRBJ2-5; D may match TRBD1 or TRBD2 (5 bases each). CDR1 SGHRS and CDR2 YFSETQ come from the germline V gene. The V end was cut by 2 bases, the J end by 4 bases, with 15 bases between. This CDR3 spans 15 amino acids. Written as DNA, the CDR3 is TGCGCCAGCAGCTTAACCGGGGAGAGGGGAGAGACCCAGTACTTC. Amino acids: CASSLTGERGETQYF.

This chain links TRBV6-1 with TRBJ2-1; TRBD1 matches 8 bases. The CDR3 runs to 15 residues. CDR1 is MNHNS, CDR2 SASEGT, per germline. V shed 6 bases and J 8 bases; nucleotides not matched to a gene: 12. The CDR3 region has the DNA TGTGCCAGCAGGCCGGCCTTAGGACAGGGTTATGAGCAGTTCTTC. This sequence encodes CASRPALGQGYEQFF.

This clonotype was recorded many times. The J gene is TRBJ2-5, the V gene TRBV20-1, with 8 bases that match TRBD1. The V and J ends lost 0 bases and 5 bases, in that order; junction bases with no gene match: 11. The CDR3 consists of 16 residues. The germline gives CDR1 DFQATT, CDR2 SNEGSKA (reference sequence). The CDR3 loop reads CSARDWDRSIRETQYF. The CDR3 nucleotides are TGCAGTGCTAGAGATTGGGACAGGTCGATACGGGAGACCCAGTACTTC.

The CDR3 nucleotides are TGTGCCAGCAGTTACAGGTTCGGGGAGCTGTTTTTT. Residues: CASSYRFGELFF. The V call is TRBV12-3 or TRBV12-4, the J call TRBJ2-2, with D tentatively TRBD1 (5 bases). Trimming left V 4 bases short and J 7 bases short, with 7 bases between. This CDR3 region has 12 residues.